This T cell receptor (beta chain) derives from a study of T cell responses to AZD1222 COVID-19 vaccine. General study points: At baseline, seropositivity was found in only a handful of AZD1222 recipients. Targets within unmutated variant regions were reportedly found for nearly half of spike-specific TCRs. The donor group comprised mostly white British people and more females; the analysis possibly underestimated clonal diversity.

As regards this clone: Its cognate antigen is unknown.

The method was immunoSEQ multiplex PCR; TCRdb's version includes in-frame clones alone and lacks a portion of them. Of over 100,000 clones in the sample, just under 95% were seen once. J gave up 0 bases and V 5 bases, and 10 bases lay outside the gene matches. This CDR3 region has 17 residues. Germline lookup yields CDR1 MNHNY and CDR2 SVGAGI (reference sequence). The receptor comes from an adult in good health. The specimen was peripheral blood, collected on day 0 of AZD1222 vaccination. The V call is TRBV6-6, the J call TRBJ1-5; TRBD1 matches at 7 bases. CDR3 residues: CASSQDRPFPSNQPQHF. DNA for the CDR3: TGTGCCAGCAGTCAGGACAGGCCCTTCCCTAGCAATCAGCCCCAGCATTTT.